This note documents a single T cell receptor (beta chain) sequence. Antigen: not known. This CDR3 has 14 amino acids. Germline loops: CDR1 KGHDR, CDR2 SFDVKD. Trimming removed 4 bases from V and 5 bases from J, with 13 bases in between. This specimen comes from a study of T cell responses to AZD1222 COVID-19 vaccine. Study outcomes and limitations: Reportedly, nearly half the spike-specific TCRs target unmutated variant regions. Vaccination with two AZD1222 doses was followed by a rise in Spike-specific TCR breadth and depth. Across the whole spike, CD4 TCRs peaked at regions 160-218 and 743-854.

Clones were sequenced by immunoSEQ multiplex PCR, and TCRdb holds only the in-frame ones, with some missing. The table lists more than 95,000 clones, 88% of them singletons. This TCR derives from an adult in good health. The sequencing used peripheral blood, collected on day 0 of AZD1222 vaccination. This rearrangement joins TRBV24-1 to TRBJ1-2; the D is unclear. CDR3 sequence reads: CATSEGWQVYGYTF. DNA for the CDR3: TGTGCCACCAGTGAGGGGTGGCAGGTGTATGGCTACACCTTC.